A single sample gave rise to the 8 T cell receptor beta chains below, sequenced in a study of cytomegalovirus exposure and HLA in healthy donors. The PCR had 60 Vbeta and 13 Jbeta primers. Here immunoSEQ multiplex PCR was the method, and the copy in TCRdb shows in-frame clones only, minus some. The repertoire consists of some 160,000 clones, with 82% occurring once and the leading ten covering roughly 0.5%. The source material was PBMCs. These receptors all stem from a woman between 50 and 59 years old in good health and CMV-seronegative.

Only one count was recorded for this clone. The junction departs from germline at one end; a sequencing error may be responsible. CDR3 in DNA: TGTGCTAGCAGCTTAGCCCTCGCCGGGACAGGGGATCAGGGGACCCTCCACTTT. Protein: CASSLALAGTGDQGTLHF. V is TRBV7-7 and J is TRBJ1-6, with 10 bases aligning to TRBD1. In germline, CDR1 is SSHAT, CDR2 FNYEAQ (reference sequence). This CDR3 has 18 residues.

The J gene is TRBJ2-6, the V gene TRBV19; the D gene is possibly TRBD1 (6 bases). The CDR3 sequence is 19 residues long. Trimming cost V 6 bases and J 0 bases, with 21 bases left between them. Germline V gene lookup returns CDR1 LNHDA and CDR2 SQIVND (reference sequence). The CDR3 spells CASSSLKDRLFSGANVLTF. The CDR3 DNA reads TGTGCCAGTAGCTCACTGAAGGACAGATTATTCTCTGGGGCCAACGTCCTGACTTTC.

V is TRBV11-2 and J is TRBJ1-1; 10 bases fit TRBD1. Germline CDR1 is SGHAT and CDR2 is FQNNGV. V shed 5 bases, J shed 1 base, and the junction held 7 bases outside the gene matches. This CDR3 has 16 amino acids. The CDR3 sequence is CASSPWDRGENTEAFF. The CDR3 nucleotides are TGTGCCAGCAGCCCTTGGGACAGGGGTGAGAACACTGAAGCTTTCTTT.

On this clone: At the DNA level, this CDR3 is encoded by other sequences in the same sample as well. The chain links TRBV18 to TRBJ2-7; D unresolved. The germline V gene has CDR1 KGHSH and CDR2 LQKENI. V was trimmed by 0 bases and J by 0 bases, leaving 3 bases between them. The CDR3 spans 13 residues. This CDR3 is CASSPPSSYEQYF. DNA for the CDR3: TGTGCCAGCTCACCACCGAGCTCCTACGAGCAGTACTTC.

The chain combines TRBV10-3 with TRBJ1-6, with D maybe TRBD1 (5 bases). The CDR3 covers 16 residues. Trimming removed 4 bases from V and 6 bases from J, with 16 bases in between. Germline values: CDR1 ENHRY, CDR2 SYGVKD. CDR3 sequence: CAISALGPDTNSPLHF. The CDR3 region has the DNA TGTGCCATCAGTGCCTTGGGGCCGGATACTAATTCACCCCTCCACTTT.

CDR3 sequence reads: CASTTRLRGRYEQYF. As DNA, the CDR3 is TGTGCCAGCACCACCCGACTGAGGGGGAGATACGAGCAGTACTTC. This chain joins TRBV11-2 and TRBJ2-7; D is possibly TRBD1 (6 bases). This CDR3 has 15 amino acids. V lost 7 bases to trimming and J lost 4 bases, with 20 bases between them. CDR1 is SGHAT, CDR2 FQNNGV, per germline.

The rearrangement joins TRBV5-1 to TRBJ2-1, with D maybe TRBD1 (7 bases). The CDR3 length is 15 residues. With 1 base removed from V and 1 base from J, the gap between germline ends came to 9 bases. The germline CDR1 and CDR2 sequences are SGHRS and YFSETQ. The CDR3, as DNA: TGCGCCAGCAGCTTGTCAGGGGGGTCCTACAATGAGCAGTTCTTC. Translation: CASSLSGGSYNEQFF.

The chain carries TRBV6-5 and TRBJ1-1; D gene ambiguous. V was clipped by 7 bases and J by 1 base, with 10 bases between them. Germline CDR1 reads MNHEY; CDR2 reads SVGAGI. CDR3 length equals 13 residues. For the CDR3, the DNA is TGTGCCAGCAATCCCCCGGGGAACACTGAAGCTTTCTTT. It specifies CASNPPGNTEAFF.